The 19 T cell receptor beta chains below all came from one sample that was sequenced in a study of T cell repertoires in cytomegalovirus infection. No antigens are known for them. TCRdb used MiXCR to reprocess the reads, holding one entry per CDR3 protein. The table lists approximately 1,000,000 distinct CDR3 sequences, roughly 30% of them singletons. The specimen was cultured CD8+ T cells from PBMCs, collected from culture after CMV antigen stimulation. Receptors originate from a human donor in good health (CMV status not recorded). Some clones in this sample may be carry-over from other donors' samples.

This clonotype was picked up a small number of times. This chain uses TRBV20-1 with TRBJ1-3; the D gene is possibly TRBD1 (6 bases). The V gene's germline CDR1 is DFQATT and CDR2 SNEGSKA (reference sequence). The CDR3 is 16 amino acids. V dropped 7 bases and J dropped 3 bases, with 22 bases sitting between them. The CDR3 is CSVPSLQGKGGNTIYF. DNA for the CDR3: TGCAGTGTCCCCTCGCTTCAGGGGAAGGGTGGAAACACCATATATTTT.

As to this clonotype: At one end, the junction sequence differs from germline, possibly due to a read error. V gene TRBV14 combines with J gene TRBJ1-3; no reliable D call. The CDR3 totals 15 residues. In germline, CDR1 is SGHDN, CDR2 FVKESK. The CDR3 protein is CASSQAAGTGNTIYF. CDR3 DNA sequence: TGTGCCAGCAGTCAAGCGGCAGGAACGGGAAACACCATATATTTT.

This clonotype appeared many times. The junction departs from germline at one end; a sequencing error may be responsible. This sequence joins TRBV6-5 and TRBJ1-1; D unclear. The CDR3 is made up of 15 amino acids. Germline V gene lookup returns CDR1 MNHEY and CDR2 SVGAGI. This chain's CDR3 is CASSYARLGLQLLLF. The CDR3 DNA reads TGTGCCAGCAGTTACGCTAGGCTAGGATTACAGTTATTGCTCTTT.

Worth noting for this clonotype: Just one base apart from a much larger clone, this may be a read error. The J gene is TRBJ2-1, the V gene TRBV7-2; TRBD2 aligns across 10 bases. Germline assignment: CDR1 SGHTA and CDR2 FQGNSA. There are 15 residues in the CDR3. CDR3 sequence: CVSSLVASGGNEQFF. The CDR3 DNA reads TGTGTCAGCAGCTTAGTGGCTAGCGGGGGCAATGAGCAGTTCTTC.

This chain links TRBV7-6 with TRBJ1-6; D gene uncertain. The germline CDR1 and CDR2 sequences are SGHVS and FNYEAQ. This CDR3 has 17 amino acids. The ends were cut back, 1 base at V and 0 bases at J, with 10 bases in the middle. CDR3 bases: TGTGCCAGCAGCTTAGTGGACCCCCGCTCCTATAATTCACCCCTCCACTTT. It translates to CASSLVDPRSYNSPLHF.

The J gene is TRBJ2-1, the V gene TRBV27, with 8 bases fitting TRBD2. Germline V gives CDR1 MNHEY, CDR2 SMNVEV (reference sequence). J gave up 8 bases and V 1 base, and 7 bases lay outside the gene matches. There are 15 residues in the CDR3. In DNA, the CDR3 is TGTGCCAGCAGTTTATTTGCGGGGGGAAGAGATGAGCAGTTCTTC. As protein: CASSLFAGGRDEQFF.

The chain is built from TRBV6-2 or TRBV6-3 and TRBJ2-1, with D perhaps TRBD1 or TRBD2 (6 bases each). Germline V gene data show CDR1 as MNHEY and CDR2 as SVGEGT. The length of the CDR3 is 13 residues. V lost 7 bases, J lost 8 bases, and 15 bases lay in between. This CDR3 is CASKQGGLDEQFF. In DNA, the CDR3 is TGTGCCAGCAAACAGGGAGGATTGGATGAGCAGTTCTTC.

This clonotype was observed many times. This rearrangement joins TRBV7-6 to TRBJ1-5; D ambiguous. Germline values: CDR1 SGHVS, CDR2 FNYEAQ. Between the trimmed V and J ends, which lost 0 bases and 0 bases, there was a span of 9 bases. This CDR3 is 16 amino acids long. This chain's CDR3 is CASSLAGRNSNQPQHF. The CDR3 DNA sequence: TGTGCCAGCAGCTTAGCAGGGAGAAATAGCAATCAGCCCCAGCATTTT.

Only a few counts were recorded for this clonotype. The chain carries TRBV28 and TRBJ2-7; D is uncertain. Trimming cost V 6 bases and J 2 bases, with 26 bases left between them. This CDR3 region has 18 residues. CDR1 is MDHEN, CDR2 SYDVKM, per germline. CDR3 residues: CASSPRQPDHRPPYEQYV. In DNA, the CDR3 is TGTGCCAGCAGCCCAAGGCAGCCAGATCACCGGCCTCCCTACGAGCAGTACGTC.

Only a few counts were recorded for this clonotype. CDR3 sequence reads: CASSALPGLASSFYEQYF. CDR3 nucleotides: TGTGCCAGCAGCGCATTACCGGGACTAGCCTCCTCTTTCTACGAGCAGTACTTC. The chain uses TRBV7-2 and TRBJ2-7; 9 nucleotides match TRBD2. Germline values: CDR1 SGHTA, CDR2 FQGNSA. The CDR3 has 18 amino acids. Trimming at V came to 5 bases and at J to 3 bases, leaving 17 bases not matched to a gene. Together with reference TRBV7-2 and TRBJ2-7, the CDR3 gives the full variable domain: GAGVSQSPSNKVTEKGKDVELRCDPISGHTALYWYRQSLGQGLEFLIYFQGNSAPDKSGLPSDRFSAERTGGSVSTLTIQRTQQEDSAVYLCASSALPGLASSFYEQYFGPGTRLTVT.

V is TRBV5-4 and J is TRBJ2-3; TRBD1 or TRBD2 may be the D gene (6 bases each). Germline V gives CDR1 SGHNT, CDR2 YYREEE (reference sequence). V gave up 4 bases and J gave up 4 bases, with 13 bases separating them. This CDR3 contains 14 residues. This CDR3 is CASSAGGPPDTQYF. DNA for the CDR3: TGTGCCAGCAGCGCTGGGGGGCCCCCAGATACGCAGTATTTT.

As concerns this clonotype: A much larger clone differs from this one at a single base, so this may be a read error. The chain employs TRBV7-8 and TRBJ2-1; weak D call: TRBD1 (5 bases). The germline V gene encodes CDR1 SGHVS and CDR2 FQNEAQ. V was shortened by 7 bases and J by 9 bases, with 13 bases between the two germline ends. CDR3 length: 12 amino acids. CDR3 coding DNA: TGTGCCAGCACCTCCCAGGGATCTGAGCAGTTCTTC. Protein sequence: CASTSQGSEQFF.

The chain couples TRBV25-1 to TRBJ1-1; D unresolved. Germline lookup yields CDR1 MGHDK and CDR2 SYGVNS. The V and J ends lost 6 bases and 0 bases respectively, with 14 bases between them. The CDR3 length is 15 residues. CDR3 bases: TGTGCCAGCAGCTCAACAGCCGGGTTGAACACTGAAGCTTTCTTT. Its protein product is CASSSTAGLNTEAFF.

The V and J genes are TRBV29-1 and TRBJ1-1; possible D gene TRBD1, 5 bases. Trimming pared 0 bases from V and 7 bases from J, leaving 18 bases between. The CDR3 is made up of 15 amino acids. Per the germline V gene, CDR1 is SQVTM and CDR2 is ANQGSEA. The CDR3 coding sequence is TGCAGCGTTGAAGATGAACCTGTCGGGGGGTTTGAAGCTTTCTTT. This sequence encodes CSVEDEPVGGFEAFF.

J is TRBJ1-6 and V is TRBV4-1; 7 bases are shared with TRBD1. CDR1 is MGHRA and CDR2 is YSYEKL in the germline V gene. This CDR3 is 15 amino acids long. J gave up 8 bases and V 3 bases, and 7 bases lay outside the gene matches. In DNA form, the CDR3 reads TGCGCCAGCAGCCATGTAGACAGGGTGGATTCACCCCTCCACTTT. Its protein product is CASSHVDRVDSPLHF.

A note on this clonotype: A read error may produce the germline difference seen at one junction end. This chain connects TRBV7-7 to TRBJ2-2, with TRBD1 matching over 8 bases. Germline lookup yields CDR1 SSHAT and CDR2 FNYEAQ (reference sequence). The CDR3 is 16 residues long. This chain's CDR3 is CASSPQGAWNTGELFF. The CDR3 DNA is TGTGCTAGCAGCCCGCAGGGGGCATGGAACACCGGGGAGCTGTTTTTT.

This clonotype has a count of ten or more. This sequence joins TRBV7-6 and TRBJ2-3, with D unclear. The CDR3 sequence is 14 residues long. Germline loops: CDR1 SGHVS, CDR2 FNYEAQ. The ends were cut back, 5 bases at V and 3 bases at J, with 12 bases in the middle. This chain's CDR3 is CASSLRTGTDTQYF. The CDR3 coding sequence is TGTGCCAGCAGCCTACGCACTGGAACAGATACGCAGTATTTT.

The chain joins TRBV19 to TRBJ2-1, with 8 nucleotides matching TRBD2. CDR3 size: 17 residues. The junction had 7 bases not matched to a gene; V was cut back by 3 bases and J by 0 bases. In germline, CDR1 is LNHDA, CDR2 SQIVND (reference sequence). CDR3 DNA: TGTGCCAGTAGTATCACCGGGGGGGCAAGCTCCTACAATGAGCAGTTCTTC. Translation: CASSITGGASSYNEQFF.

Ten or more counts support this clonotype. The chain uses TRBV7-2 and TRBJ2-1; D possibly uses TRBD1 or TRBD2 (6 bases each). The V end lost 2 bases, the J end lost 0 bases, and 14 bases lay between the germline ends. This CDR3 is 17 amino acids long. Germline CDR1 is SGHTA and CDR2 is FQGNSA. DNA for the CDR3: TGTGCCAGCAGCTTAAGACCCCGGGGGCTCTCCTACAATGAGCAGTTCTTC. It specifies CASSLRPRGLSYNEQFF. Full variable domain (outside the CDR3, taken from reference TRBV7-2 and TRBJ2-1): GAGVSQSPSNKVTEKGKDVELRCDPISGHTALYWYRQSLGQGLEFLIYFQGNSAPDKSGLPSDRFSAERTGGSVSTLTIQRTQQEDSAVYLCASSLRPRGLSYNEQFFGPGTRLTVL.